These 30 T cell receptor beta chains came from one sample sequenced in a study of T cells in tuberculosis (dated by TCRdb to the late 2010s). The library was built by means of the immunoSEQ multiplex PCR assay. The table comes from immuneACCESS by way of TCRdb, which keeps in-frame sequences with V and J called. Part of the clones is missing from these tables; in studies checked, under half for an unresolved V gene and the rest for unknown reasons. The sample includes 44,000 or so clones, with about 95% observed a single time. The ten largest account for over 6.5% of the sample. Sequencing was done on a sample of PBMCs. The receptors derive from a donor between 10 and 35 years old with latent tuberculosis or without tuberculosis infection.

This sequence joins TRBV19 and TRBJ1-5; 9 bases agree with TRBD1. The trim removed 5 bases at V and 1 base at J, leaving 9 bases unmatched. CDR1 and CDR2 (germline): LNHDA, SQIVND (reference sequence). The CDR3 is 17 residues long. CDR3 in amino acids: CASSFTGGKRSNQPQHF. CDR3 DNA sequence: TGTGCCAGTAGTTTCACAGGGGGCAAGAGGAGCAATCAGCCCCAGCATTTT.

V gene TRBV30 combines with J gene TRBJ2-2; 9 bases are shared with TRBD2. V was pared by 4 bases and J by 4 bases, with 4 bases of the junction left unmatched. CDR1 is GTSNPN and CDR2 is SVGIG in the germline V gene (reference sequence). This CDR3 has 14 amino acids. The CDR3 coding sequence is TGTGCCTGGATAGCGGGAGTTTCCACCGGGGAGCTGTTTTTT. It is translated as CAWIAGVSTGELFF.

This chain joins TRBV6-1 and TRBJ1-1; TRBD1 matches 7 bases. Germline V gene lookup returns CDR1 MNHNS and CDR2 SASEGT. The CDR3 length is 16 residues. V trimming: 3 bases; J trimming: 5 bases; junction bases outside the gene matches: 12. CDR3 region: CASSDIGSGGKTEAFF. CDR3 DNA sequence: TGTGCCAGCAGTGACATAGGGTCAGGGGGAAAGACTGAAGCTTTCTTT.

The V call is TRBV4-1, the J call TRBJ2-1; D is unresolved. The germline V gene has CDR1 MGHRA and CDR2 YSYEKL. Trimming stripped 0 bases from V and 8 bases from J, with 8 bases between. The CDR3 runs to 13 residues. Here the CDR3 DNA reads TGCGCCAGCAGCCAAGATCCTTTCGATGAGCAGTTCTTC. Encoded protein: CASSQDPFDEQFF.

CDR3 amino acids: CASSYERGANTEAFF. The CDR3 DNA sequence: TGTGCCAGCAGTTACGAAAGAGGTGCGAACACTGAAGCTTTCTTT. This chain connects TRBV6-5 to TRBJ1-1; D gene uncertain. The CDR3 sequence is 15 residues long. Germline V CDR1 and CDR2: MNHEY, SVGAGI. The V end lost 2 bases, the J end lost 1 base, and 11 bases lay between the germline ends.

V usage is TRBV5-1 and J usage is TRBJ2-1, with a weak D call TRBD2 (6 bases). V was cut by 3 bases and J by 7 bases, with 20 bases left in between. The CDR3 runs to 16 residues. Per the germline V gene, CDR1 is SGHRS and CDR2 is YFSETQ. CDR3 coding DNA: TGCGCCAGCAGCTCCCGGGAGCGGTCCCGAACAAATGAGCAGTTCTTC. Amino acids: CASSSRERSRTNEQFF. Full variable domain (outside the CDR3, taken from reference TRBV5-1 and TRBJ2-1): KAGVTQTPRYLIKTRGQQVTLSCSPISGHRSVSWYQQTPGQGLQFLFEYFSETQRNKGNFPGRFSGRQFSNSRSEMNVSTLELGDSALYLCASSSRERSRTNEQFFGPGTRLTVL.

CDR3 region: CASSVEGGGSYNEQFF. CDR3 DNA sequence: TGTGCCAGCAGCGTAGAAGGCGGGGGTTCCTACAATGAGCAGTTCTTC. V gene TRBV9 combines with J gene TRBJ2-1; 7 positions agree with TRBD2. Germline CDR1 is SGDLS and CDR2 is YYNGEE. The V segment lost 0 bases and the J segment 1 base; nucleotides outside the gene matches: 4. The CDR3 contains 16 residues.

The rearrangement joins TRBV14 to TRBJ2-1, with 9 bases fitting TRBD2. Germline values: CDR1 SGHDN, CDR2 FVKESK. V trimming: 1 base; J trimming: 2 bases; junction bases outside the gene matches: 6. The CDR3 extends over 17 amino acids. The DNA for the CDR3 is TGTGCCAGCAGCCAAGTGGGCCTAGCGGGGCCCTACAATGAGCAGTTCTTC. Amino acids: CASSQVGLAGPYNEQFF.

This rearrangement joins TRBV5-1 to TRBJ2-3; 7 nucleotides match TRBD1. There are 14 residues in the CDR3. After removal of 4 bases from V and 1 base from J, the junction contained 3 bases not matched to a gene. The germline V gene has CDR1 SGHRS and CDR2 YFSETQ. The CDR3 DNA follows: TGCGCCAGCAGCCTAGGGGGCGGCACAGATACGCAGTATTTT. Its translation: CASSLGGGTDTQYF.

Here the CDR3 reads CASSFIRGPRYF. DNA for the CDR3: TGTGCCAGCAGTTTTATCAGGGGCCCTAGGTACTTC. V gene TRBV27 combines with J gene TRBJ2-7; tentatively, D is TRBD1 (6 bases). The germline CDR1 and CDR2 sequences are MNHEY and SMNVEV (reference sequence). V was shortened by 3 bases and J by 12 bases, with 15 bases between the two germline ends. The CDR3 length is 12 residues.

This clone was recorded a few times. This chain links TRBV5-4 with TRBJ2-5, with 8 nucleotides matching TRBD2. CDR1 and CDR2 (germline): SGHNT, YYREEE (reference sequence). The CDR3 extends over 17 amino acids. J gave up 5 bases and V 5 bases, and 17 bases lay outside the gene matches. CDR3 sequence (DNA): TGTGCCAGCAGTCCGTCGGGGCCACTAGCGGCAGGGGAGACCCAGTACTTC. This translates into CASSPSGPLAAGETQYF. Full variable domain (rest looked up from reference TRBV5-4 and TRBJ2-5): ETGVTQSPTHLIKTRGQQVTLRCSSQSGHNTVSWYQQALGQGPQFIFQYYREEENGRGNFPPRFSGLQFPNYSSELNVNALELDDSALYLCASSPSGPLAAGETQYFGPGTRLLVL.

The chain employs TRBV19 and TRBJ1-1; D is possibly TRBD1 (5 bases). The germline V gene has CDR1 LNHDA and CDR2 SQIVND (reference sequence). This CDR3 contains 12 residues. V shed 8 bases and J shed 3 bases, with 10 bases lying between them. The CDR3 nucleotides read TGTGCCAGTCAGGGCTGGGACACTGAAGCTTTCTTT. Protein sequence: CASQGWDTEAFF.

This chain connects TRBV5-1 to TRBJ1-4, with 7 bases lining up with TRBD1. Per germline, CDR1 SGHRS and CDR2 YFSETQ. CDR3 length: 15 amino acids. Trimming at V came to 4 bases and at J to 5 bases, leaving 8 bases not matched to a gene. The CDR3 coding sequence is TGCGCCAGCAGCGGCTCAGGGGGGAAAAATGAAAAACTGTTTTTT. This gives the protein CASSGSGGKNEKLFF.

The chain is built from TRBV18 and TRBJ1-5; D call uncertain. Germline V CDR1 and CDR2: KGHSH, LQKENI. This CDR3 has 15 amino acids. V lost 5 bases and J 5 bases, leaving 16 bases between the germline ends. The CDR3 DNA sequence: TGTGCCAGCTCATTTTCGGACTCGACGTATCAGCCCCAGCATTTT. It codes for CASSFSDSTYQPQHF.

The gene calls are TRBV6-5 and TRBJ1-1; TRBD1 is a possible D gene (5 bases). The germline V gene has CDR1 MNHEY and CDR2 SVGAGI. The CDR3 covers 14 residues. Trimming took off 2 bases at V and 5 bases at J, with 12 bases between the two ends. CDR3 amino acids: CASSYGAGRTEAFF. DNA for the CDR3: TGTGCCAGCAGTTACGGGGCAGGGCGAACTGAAGCTTTCTTT.

V is TRBV19 and J is TRBJ1-2; possible D gene TRBD1, 6 bases. The CDR3 consists of 14 residues. Germline V CDR1 and CDR2: LNHDA, SQIVND (reference sequence). The ends were cut back, 9 bases at V and 5 bases at J, with 19 bases in the middle. The CDR3 spells CASMRTAAGYGYTF. The CDR3 nucleotides read TGTGCCAGCATGCGGACAGCTGCTGGGTATGGCTACACCTTC.

This chain connects TRBV19 to TRBJ2-6, with 9 bases fitting TRBD1. The CDR3 has 16 residues. J was trimmed by 2 bases and V by 5 bases; bases with no gene match: 4. Looked up from germline, CDR1 is LNHDA and CDR2 is SQIVND (reference sequence). CDR3 loop: CASSAWTGAGANVLTF. CDR3 in DNA: TGTGCCAGTAGTGCTTGGACAGGGGCTGGGGCCAACGTCCTGACTTTC.

The chain is built from TRBV10-2 and TRBJ2-2, with D possibly TRBD1 on 5 matching bases. V was shortened by 5 bases and J by 3 bases, with 13 bases between the two germline ends. The CDR3 consists of 15 residues. Germline V gene data show CDR1 as WSHSY and CDR2 as SAAADI. CDR3 sequence: CASSPGRRYTGELFF. The DNA of the CDR3 is TGCGCCAGCAGTCCAGGGCGGCGCTACACCGGGGAGCTGTTTTTT.

The chain has TRBV20-1 and TRBJ2-5; D unresolved. Germline V gene data show CDR1 as DFQATT and CDR2 as SNEGSKA (reference sequence). The CDR3 is 10 residues long. Trimming stripped 6 bases from V and 5 bases from J, with 7 bases between. CDR3 nucleotide sequence: TGCAGTGCAATCCAGGAGACCCAGTACTTC. This translates into CSAIQETQYF.

The chain couples TRBV6-5 to TRBJ1-2; 12 bases line up with TRBD1. CDR3 length equals 14 residues. The V gene end was trimmed by 6 bases and the J gene end by 5 bases; junction bases not matched to a gene: 4. Germline loops: CDR1 MNHEY, CDR2 SVGAGI. In nucleotides, the CDR3 is TGTGCCAGCAGCTGGGACAGGGGGCTTTATGGCTACACCTTC. This sequence encodes CASSWDRGLYGYTF.

The CDR3 spells CASSPGQVQEQYF. CDR3 nucleotides: TGTGCCAGCAGTCCGGGACAGGTGCAGGAGCAGTACTTC. This sequence joins TRBV2 and TRBJ2-7; 8 nucleotides match TRBD1. The junction had 7 bases not matched to a gene; V was cut back by 5 bases and J by 7 bases. The length of the CDR3 is 13 residues. Germline V CDR1 and CDR2: SNHLY, FYNNEI.

The J gene is TRBJ2-1, the V gene TRBV19, with 10 bases fitting TRBD2. Trimming at V came to 1 base and at J to 2 bases, leaving 2 bases not matched to a gene. Germline values: CDR1 LNHDA, CDR2 SQIVND (reference sequence). The CDR3 runs 16 residues. Here the CDR3 reads CASSIVAGGTYNEQFF. CDR3 DNA sequence: TGTGCCAGTAGTATAGTAGCGGGAGGAACCTACAATGAGCAGTTCTTC.

The chain recombines TRBV6-1 with TRBJ2-7; 9 bases line up with TRBD1. Germline CDR1 is MNHNS and CDR2 is SASEGT. The CDR3 is made up of 15 amino acids. The trim removed 8 bases at V and 2 bases at J, leaving 10 bases unmatched. The chain's CDR3 is CASAMRDRVAYEQYF. The CDR3 DNA sequence: TGTGCCAGCGCAATGAGGGACAGGGTAGCCTACGAGCAGTACTTC.

This rearrangement joins TRBV6-5 to TRBJ2-1, with 8 bases matching TRBD2. CDR1 is MNHEY, CDR2 SVGAGI, per germline. Trimming cost V 2 bases and J 0 bases; bases outside gene matches: 0. The CDR3 totals 15 residues. The CDR3 region is CASSYSGSSYNEQFF. CDR3 nucleotide sequence: TGTGCCAGCAGTTACAGCGGGAGCTCCTACAATGAGCAGTTCTTC.

A remark on this clone: The sample carries other DNA sequences with the same CDR3. The J gene is TRBJ1-1, the V gene TRBV9; 10 nucleotides align to TRBD1. J lost 5 bases, V lost 5 bases, and 6 bases had no gene match. CDR1 and CDR2 from the germline V gene are SGDLS and YYNGEE. This CDR3 has 14 residues. CDR3 residues: CASSRQGADTEAFF. The CDR3 nucleotides are TGTGCCAGCAGTCGACAGGGGGCGGATACTGAAGCTTTCTTT.

V is TRBV27 and J is TRBJ2-1; maybe TRBD2 (6 bases). Germline lookup yields CDR1 MNHEY and CDR2 SMNVEV (reference sequence). Between the trimmed V and J ends, which lost 4 bases and 9 bases, there was a span of 13 bases. The length of the CDR3 is 13 residues. The CDR3 coding sequence is TGTGCCAGCAGTTGGGCCTTCGGGAGTGAGCAGTTCTTC. It translates to CASSWAFGSEQFF.

V is TRBV6-4 and J is TRBJ2-2; 8 positions agree with TRBD1. Unmatched junction bases numbered 0, after V lost 6 bases and J lost 6 bases. The germline V gene encodes CDR1 MRHNA and CDR2 SNTAGT. The CDR3 totals 12 residues. CDR3: CASRQGAGELFF. The CDR3 DNA reads as TGTGCCAGCAGACAGGGGGCCGGGGAGCTGTTTTTT.

V and J are TRBV2 and TRBJ1-1, with a tentative D call TRBD1 (5 bases). The ends were cut back, 7 bases at V and 4 bases at J, with 16 bases in the middle. The CDR3 has 14 residues. CDR1 and CDR2 from the germline V gene are SNHLY and FYNNEI. The DNA for the CDR3 is TGTGCCAGCACGGTACAGGAAATTGGCACTGAAGCTTTCTTT. It is translated as CASTVQEIGTEAFF.

The V and J genes are TRBV19 and TRBJ1-2; TRBD1 is a possible D gene (5 bases). The CDR3 sequence is 13 residues long. Germline CDR1 and CDR2: LNHDA and SQIVND (reference sequence). Trimming shortened V by 3 bases and J by 8 bases, and 13 bases separated the two germline ends. CDR3 amino acids: CASSIVQGSGYTF. As DNA, the CDR3 is TGTGCCAGTAGTATCGTGCAGGGAAGCGGCTACACCTTC.

This clone occurred once. This sequence joins TRBV4-1 and TRBJ2-7; TRBD1 matches at 9 bases. The V gene's germline CDR1 is MGHRA and CDR2 YSYEKL. V shed 4 bases and J 0 bases; nucleotides not matched to a gene: 7. There are 16 residues in the CDR3. The CDR3 coding sequence is TGCGCCAGCAGCCGACTGGGACAGGGACTCTCCTACGAGCAGTACTTC. Protein sequence: CASSRLGQGLSYEQYF.